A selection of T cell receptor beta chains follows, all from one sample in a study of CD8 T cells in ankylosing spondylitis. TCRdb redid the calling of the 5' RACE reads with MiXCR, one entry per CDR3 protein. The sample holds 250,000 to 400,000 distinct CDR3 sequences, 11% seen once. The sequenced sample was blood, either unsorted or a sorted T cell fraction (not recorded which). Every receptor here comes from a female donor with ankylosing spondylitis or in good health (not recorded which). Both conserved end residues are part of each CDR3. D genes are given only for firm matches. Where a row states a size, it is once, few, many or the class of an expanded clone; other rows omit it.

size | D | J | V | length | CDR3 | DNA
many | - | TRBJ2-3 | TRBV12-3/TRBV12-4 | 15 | CASSLGDRPTDTQYF | TGTGCCAGCAGTTTAGGCGACAGACCCACAGATACGCAGTATTTT
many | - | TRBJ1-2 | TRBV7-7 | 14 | CASSLGWNIHGYTF | TGTGCTAGCAGCTTGGGTTGGAACATCCATGGCTACACCTTC
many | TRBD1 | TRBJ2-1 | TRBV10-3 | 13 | CAIKGAEFGGQFF | TGTGCCATCAAGGGGGCGGAGTTTGGTGGGCAGTTCTTC
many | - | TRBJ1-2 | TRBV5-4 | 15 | CASSLVARTGYGYTF | TGTGCCAGCAGCTTGGTAGCACGAACGGGGTATGGCTACACCTTC
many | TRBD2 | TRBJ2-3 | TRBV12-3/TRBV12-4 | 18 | CASSRPGLAGVGTDTQYF | TGTGCCAGCAGTCGTCCGGGACTAGCGGGAGTTGGCACAGATACGCAGTATTTT
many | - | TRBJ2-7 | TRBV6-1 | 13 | CASSPRLGDEQYF | TGTGCCAGCAGCCCCCGTTTGGGGGACGAGCAGTACTTC
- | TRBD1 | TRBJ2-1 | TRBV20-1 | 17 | CCARDILGDREYNEQFF | TGCTGCGCTAGAGATATTCTTGGGGACAGGGAATACAATGAGCAGTTCTTC
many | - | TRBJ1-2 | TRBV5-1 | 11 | CASSENYGYTF | TGCGCCAGCAGCGAAAATTATGGCTACACCTTC
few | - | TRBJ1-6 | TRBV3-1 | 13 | CASSHPGVSPLHF | TGTGCCAGCAGCCACCCCGGGGTATCACCCCTCCACTTT
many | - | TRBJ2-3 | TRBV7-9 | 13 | CASSRGSTDTQYF | TGTGCCAGCAGCCGCGGAAGCACAGATACGCAGTATTTT
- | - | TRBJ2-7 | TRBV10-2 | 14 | CASSQTLSSYEQYF | TGCGCCAGCAGTCAGACTTTGAGCTCCTACGAGCAGTACTTC
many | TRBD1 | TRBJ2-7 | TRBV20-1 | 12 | CSARYRGHEQYF | TGCAGTGCTAGATACAGGGGACACGAGCAGTACTTC
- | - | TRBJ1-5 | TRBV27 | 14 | CASRGTGSVQPQHF | TGTGCCAGCAGGGGAACAGGGAGTGTTCAGCCCCAGCATTTT
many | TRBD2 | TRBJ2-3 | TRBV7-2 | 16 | CASSPISLAGLNTQYF | TGTGCCAGCAGCCCCATTTCCCTAGCGGGGTTGAATACGCAGTATTTT
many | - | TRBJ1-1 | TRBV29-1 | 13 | CSVTKGGNTEAFF | TGCAGCGTCACGAAGGGGGGAAACACTGAAGCTTTCTTT
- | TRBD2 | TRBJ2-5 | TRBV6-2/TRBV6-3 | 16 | CASSPWTSGIQETQYF | TGTGCCAGCAGTCCCTGGACTAGCGGAATACAAGAGACCCAGTACTTC
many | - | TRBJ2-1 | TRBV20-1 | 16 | CSARSDGRSSYNEQFF | TGCAGTGCTAGGTCGGACGGACGGAGCTCCTACAATGAGCAGTTCTTC
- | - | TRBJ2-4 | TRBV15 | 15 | CATSLGGGGKNIQYF | TGTGCCACCAGCCTTGGCGGGGGCGGCAAAAACATTCAGTACTTC
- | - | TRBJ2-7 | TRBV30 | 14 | CAWAPGLNPYEQYF | TGTGCCTGGGCCCCGGGACTGAACCCCTACGAGCAGTACTTC
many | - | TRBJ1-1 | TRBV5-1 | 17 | CASTIQSLGPGGTEAFF | TGCGCCAGCACCATCCAAAGTTTGGGACCGGGTGGCACTGAAGCTTTCTTT
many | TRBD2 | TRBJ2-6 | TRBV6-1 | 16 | CASTRGTSIGANVLTF | TGTGCCAGCACCCGGGGGACTAGTATTGGGGCCAACGTCCTGACTTTC
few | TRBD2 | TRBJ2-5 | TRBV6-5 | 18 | CASSSPGLAVFREETQYF | TGTGCCAGCAGTTCCCCGGGACTAGCGGTGTTCAGAGAAGAGACCCAGTACTTC
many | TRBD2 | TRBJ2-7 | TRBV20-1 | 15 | CSASRTSGGINEQYF | TGCAGTGCTTCTAGGACTAGCGGGGGTATTAACGAGCAGTACTTC
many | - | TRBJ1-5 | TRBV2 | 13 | CASNTGFNQPQHF | TGTGCCAGCAATACAGGTTTCAATCAGCCCCAGCATTTT
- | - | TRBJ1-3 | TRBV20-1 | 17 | CCAVGEEVAVSGNTIYF | TGCTGCGCTGTCGGAGAGGAGGTGGCGGTCTCTGGAAACACCATATATTTT
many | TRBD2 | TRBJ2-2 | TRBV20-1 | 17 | CSASPATSGANTGELFF | TGCAGTGCTAGTCCTGCGACTAGCGGGGCTAACACCGGGGAGCTGTTTTTT
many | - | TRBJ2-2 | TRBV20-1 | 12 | CSAEWDTGELFF | TGCAGTGCTGAGTGGGATACCGGGGAGCTGTTTTTT
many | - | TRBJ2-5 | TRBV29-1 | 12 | CSVSKTQETQYF | TGCAGCGTCAGCAAGACCCAAGAGACCCAGTACTTC
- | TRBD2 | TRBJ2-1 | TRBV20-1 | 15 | CSAIWSSGSYNEQFF | TGCAGTGCTATCTGGTCTAGCGGCTCCTACAATGAGCAGTTCTTC
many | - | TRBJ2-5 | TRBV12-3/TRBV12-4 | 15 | CASSLRQGGDRTQYF | TGTGCCAGCAGTTTGCGACAGGGAGGAGATCGGACCCAGTACTTC